What follows are 21 T cell receptor beta chains derived from one specimen sequenced in a study of shared clonotypes between healthy human individuals. The data were produced by immunoSEQ multiplex PCR, yet TCRdb's version contains in-frame clones alone and is incomplete. The table includes around 2,000,000 clones, 85% to 95% detected once. The sample taken for sequencing was naive CD4+ T cells sorted from blood. Subset: CD45RA+ positively selected. The receptors shown here come from a man between 18 and 35 years old in good health.

Note on this clone: The same CDR3 is also encoded by other DNA sequences in this sample. The CDR3 is CAISESGETQYF. CDR3 coding DNA: TGTGCCATCAGTGAGTCAGGGGAGACCCAGTACTTC. The chain uses TRBV10-3 and TRBJ2-5; D is undetermined. V was clipped by 0 bases and J by 5 bases, with 4 bases between them. The CDR3 loop spans 12 amino acids. CDR1 and CDR2 from the germline V gene are ENHRY and SYGVKD.

As for this clone: At one of its ends the junction is not consistent with the germline gene, which may arise from a read error. V is TRBV11-3 and J is TRBJ1-1, with D tentatively TRBD1 (5 bases). The CDR3 has 15 amino acids. CDR1 is SGHNT, CDR2 YENEEA, per germline. The CDR3 sequence is CASSPPRVANTEASF. The CDR3 bases are TGTGCCAGCAGCCCCCCCAGGGTAGCGAACACTGAAGCTTCCTTT. The whole variable domain, remainder taken from reference TRBV11-3 and TRBJ1-1, is EAGVVQSPRYKIIEKKQPVAFWCNPISGHNTLYWYLQNLGQGPELLIRYENEEAVDDSQLPKDRFSAERLKGVDSTLKIQPAELGDSAVYLCASSPPRVANTEASFGQGTRLTVV.

The genes are TRBV5-5 and TRBJ2-7; 7 nucleotides agree with TRBD1. The germline gives CDR1 SGHKS, CDR2 YYEKEE (reference sequence). After removal of 6 bases from V and 5 bases from J, the junction contained 8 bases not matched to a gene. This CDR3 has 13 residues. The CDR3 nucleotides are TGTGCCAGCAACAGGGGTACAGGGGACGAGCAGTACTTC. Translated: CASNRGTGDEQYF. Full variable domain (outside the CDR3, taken from reference TRBV5-5 and TRBJ2-7): DAGVTQSPTHLIKTRGQQVTLRCSPISGHKSVSWYQQVLGQGPQFIFQYYEKEERGRGNFPDRFSARQFPNYSSELNVNALLLGDSALYLCASNRGTGDEQYFGPGTRLTVT.

The chain recombines TRBV30 with TRBJ1-3, with 7 bases matching TRBD1. The CDR3 covers 16 residues. The V gene's germline CDR1 is GTSNPN and CDR2 SVGIG (reference sequence). J was trimmed by 5 bases and V by 0 bases; bases with no gene match: 10. CDR3 in amino acids: CAWSVPPTGSRNTIYF. In DNA form, the CDR3 reads TGTGCCTGGAGTGTACCCCCGACAGGGAGCCGAAACACCATATATTTT.

This rearrangement joins TRBV5-1 to TRBJ1-4, with D unresolved. The CDR3 extends over 13 amino acids. Germline V gene lookup returns CDR1 SGHRS and CDR2 YFSETQ. V shed 2 bases and J shed 8 bases, with 10 bases lying between them. The CDR3 DNA sequence: TGCGCCAGCAGCTTCCGGGATGGGGAAAAACTGTTTTTT. It yields the protein CASSFRDGEKLFF.

The CDR3 DNA sequence: TGCGCCAGCAGCTCTGAGGGTAGGGCCAGCAATCAGCCCCAGCATTTT. Translated, it gives CASSSEGRASNQPQHF. The genes are TRBV4-1 and TRBJ1-5; D gene ambiguous. This CDR3 region has 16 residues. Germline assignment: CDR1 MGHRA and CDR2 YSYEKL. The V and J ends lost 5 bases and 1 base respectively, with 15 bases between them.

The V call is TRBV15, the J call TRBJ2-2; D not resolved. The CDR3 sequence is 17 residues long. Germline assignment: CDR1 LNHNV and CDR2 YYDKDF (reference sequence). The V end lost 2 bases, the J end lost 6 bases, and 19 bases lay between the germline ends. This CDR3 reads CATSRSEGIFVPGELFF. The CDR3 DNA reads as TGTGCCACCAGCAGATCCGAAGGAATCTTTGTCCCCGGGGAGCTGTTTTTT. Variable domain in full (rest from reference TRBV15 and TRBJ2-2): DAMVIQNPRYQVTQFGKPVTLSCSQTLNHNVMYWYQQKSSQAPKLLFHYYDKDFNNEADTPDNFQSRRPNTSFCFLDIRSPGLGDTAMYLCATSRSEGIFVPGELFFGEGSRLTVL.

CDR3 sequence reads: CASSRGGASTDTQYF. The CDR3 DNA is TGTGCCAGCAGCCGCGGAGGGGCTAGCACAGATACGCAGTATTTT. The chain uses TRBV7-2 and TRBJ2-3; tentative D call: TRBD2 (6 bases). The CDR3 runs 15 residues. Germline-derived CDR1 and CDR2 are SGHTA and FQGNSA. V dropped 5 bases and J dropped 0 bases, with 12 bases sitting between them.

The CDR3 sequence: CASSLGTSGRVAYEQYF. DNA of the CDR3: TGCGCCAGCAGCTTGGGGACTAGCGGGAGAGTGGCCTACGAGCAGTACTTC. The chain uses TRBV5-1 and TRBJ2-7, with 13 bases that match TRBD2. Trimming removed 0 bases from V and 2 bases from J; junction bases left unmatched: 5. The CDR3 consists of 17 residues. Germline V gene sequence: CDR1 SGHRS, CDR2 YFSETQ.

In the case of this clone: The same CDR3 can be traced to other DNA sequences in this sample. The V call is TRBV29-1, the J call TRBJ1-1; D is uncertain. CDR1 SQVTM and CDR2 ANQGSEA come from the germline V gene. The CDR3 is 12 amino acids. Trimming removed 3 bases from V and 0 bases from J, with 5 bases in between. The CDR3 reads CSVDSLNTEAFF. CDR3 in DNA: TGCAGCGTTGATAGTCTGAACACTGAAGCTTTCTTT. Combining the CDR3 with reference TRBV29-1 and TRBJ1-1 gives the whole variable domain SAVISQKPSRDICQRGTSLTIQCQVDSQVTMMFWYRQQPGQSLTLIATANQGSEATYESGFVIDKFPISRPNLTFSTLTVSNMSPEDSSIYLCSVDSLNTEAFFGQGTRLTVV.

J is TRBJ1-5 and V is TRBV7-2; 12 bases are a match to TRBD1. Germline trimming cut 5 bases from V and 4 bases from J; bases unmatched to any gene: 3. CDR1 and CDR2 from the germline V gene are SGHTA and FQGNSA. CDR3 length: 15 amino acids. This chain's CDR3 is CASSRGQGANQPQHF. The CDR3, as DNA: TGTGCCAGCAGCCGGGGACAGGGGGCAAATCAGCCCCAGCATTTT.

The rearrangement joins TRBV6-5 to TRBJ2-3; 11 bases align to TRBD2. The CDR3 has 16 residues. Germline trimming cut 3 bases from V and 6 bases from J; bases unmatched to any gene: 8. Germline V lookup: CDR1 MNHEY, CDR2 SVGAGI. CDR3 amino acids: CASSYALAGGPDTQYF. CDR3 DNA sequence: TGTGCCAGCAGTTATGCCTTAGCGGGAGGGCCGGATACGCAGTATTTT.

This clone was seen once. V usage is TRBV19 and J usage is TRBJ2-5; D call uncertain. The CDR3 spans 13 residues. Germline values: CDR1 LNHDA, CDR2 SQIVND (reference sequence). V gave up 3 bases and J gave up 3 bases, with 8 bases separating them. Written as DNA, the CDR3 is TGTGCCAGTAGTATCTTACACGAAGAGACCCAGTACTTC. Its protein product is CASSILHEETQYF.

This chain links TRBV10-3 with TRBJ2-7; D is perhaps TRBD2 (6 bases). The V end lost 4 bases, the J end lost 1 base, and 14 bases lay between the germline ends. The CDR3 is 15 residues long. Germline CDR1 ENHRY, CDR2 SYGVKD. The CDR3 DNA reads as TGTGCCATCAGTGTATTCCGGGAGTGGTCCTACGAGCAGTACTTC. Translating it yields CAISVFREWSYEQYF.

This sequence joins TRBV2 and TRBJ2-7; possible D gene TRBD2, 7 bases. The V gene's germline CDR1 is SNHLY and CDR2 FYNNEI. V lost 2 bases and J lost 1, with 15 bases in between. The CDR3 spans 16 residues. The chain's CDR3 is CASSELGAGVSYEQYF. As DNA, the CDR3 is TGTGCCAGCAGTGAATTGGGGGCGGGAGTATCCTACGAGCAGTACTTC.

V and J are TRBV6-6 and TRBJ2-7; 7 bases line up with TRBD1. V trimming: 0 bases; J trimming: 3 bases; junction bases outside the gene matches: 5. This CDR3 has 15 amino acids. Germline V lookup: CDR1 MNHNY, CDR2 SVGAGI (reference sequence). The CDR3 DNA sequence: TGTGCCAGCAGTTACTCCGGGACAGCAGGCTACGAGCAGTACTTC. This translates into CASSYSGTAGYEQYF.

The rearrangement uses TRBV28 and TRBJ2-4, with 7 bases identical to TRBD2. CDR3 length: 17 residues. Germline CDR1 MDHEN, CDR2 SYDVKM. V was clipped by 5 bases and J by 1 base; unmatched bases: 11. CDR3 nucleotide sequence: TGTGCCAGCAGTCCCTTGACGGGAGGAGCGGCCAAAAACATTCAGTACTTC. Its protein is CASSPLTGGAAKNIQYF.

The gene calls are TRBV28 and TRBJ1-6; a possible D gene is TRBD1 (5 bases). The germline V gene has CDR1 MDHEN and CDR2 SYDVKM. Trimming cost V 3 bases and J 7 bases, with 19 bases left between them. The CDR3 spans 17 residues. The CDR3 coding sequence is TGTGCCAGCAGTTTGCCGACGGGGGGAGGGAGAAATTCACCCCTCCACTTT. As protein: CASSLPTGGGRNSPLHF.

The CDR3 spells CASRENTGELFF. In DNA form, the CDR3 reads TGTGCCAGTAGAGAGAACACCGGGGAGCTGTTTTTT. The V gene is TRBV19, the J gene TRBJ2-2; D is undetermined. This CDR3 has 12 residues. Deletions cut 6 bases from V and 1 base from J, with 3 bases between. Looked up from germline, CDR1 is LNHDA and CDR2 is SQIVND (reference sequence).

The V gene is TRBV30, the J gene TRBJ1-3; TRBD1 matches 7 bases. Germline CDR1 is GTSNPN and CDR2 is SVGIG (reference sequence). The CDR3 loop spans 17 amino acids. Unmatched junction bases numbered 8, after V lost 0 bases and J lost 0 bases. Here the CDR3 DNA reads TGTGCCTGGAGTGTACTTAGGGACAGAACCTCTGGAAACACCATATATTTT. It codes for CAWSVLRDRTSGNTIYF. Based on the CDR3 plus reference TRBV30 and TRBJ1-3, the full variable domain is SQTIHQWPATLVQPVGSPLSLECTVEGTSNPNLYWYRQAAGRGLQLLFYSVGIGQISSEVPQNLSASRPQDRQFILSSKKLLLSDSGFYLCAWSVLRDRTSGNTIYFGEGSWLTVV.

V usage is TRBV11-2 and J usage is TRBJ2-7; D is perhaps TRBD1 (7 bases). V gave up 6 bases and J gave up 4 bases, with 16 bases separating them. This CDR3 contains 14 residues. Germline values: CDR1 SGHAT, CDR2 FQNNGV. CDR3 sequence: CASRETGRPYEQYF. The CDR3 DNA follows: TGTGCCAGCAGGGAGACAGGGAGGCCTTACGAGCAGTACTTC. Supplemented by reference TRBV11-2 and TRBJ2-7, the full variable domain reads EAGVAQSPRYKIIEKRQSVAFWCNPISGHATLYWYQQILGQGPKLLIQFQNNGVVDDSQLPKDRFSAERLKGVDSTLKIQPAKLEDSAVYLCASRETGRPYEQYFGPGTRLTVT.